This paragraph reports one T cell receptor (beta chain). Its antigen remains undetermined. Qualities for individual bases were not recorded, and no much larger clone is one base off. The method behind the library was 5' RACE. Instrument on record: Illumina HiSeq 2500. A second PCR of about 7 to 12 cycles was run with a J-beta primer mix and a sample-barcoded 5' primer. A unique molecular identifier was introduced onto each TCR beta cDNA molecule by a template-switch 5' adaptor carrying 12 random nucleotides. At least 2.5 million CDR3-containing paired-end reads were obtained from each sample. All of the RNA was converted into first-strand cDNA using the Mint cDNA synthesis kit, with a TRBC-specific oligonucleotide serving as the primer. After uracil-DNA glycosylase treatment, a first 18-cycle PCR used universal primers M1SS and BC2_uni_R on all cDNA. The source study handled its data this way. Normalization of each sample was performed by random selection of 1 million high-quality reads, each carrying a distinct molecular identifier. Reads with shared molecular identifiers were discarded instead of being binned into consensus sequences. MiTCR, with a Q25 quality threshold and the strictest error-elimination algorithm, was used for CDR3 identification, clonotype clustering and error correction. A nonparametric unseen species model with Euler transformation was used to estimate lower-bound total TCR beta diversity. TCRdb applied fastp at Q25 and MiXCR to the public reads, then kept only in-frame beta chains. Entries that share a CDR3 protein sequence are merged under the most common genes and DNA. What appears here as the V and J calls and clone size reflects TCRdb's work, not the paper's. Across this sample there are around 750,000 distinct CDR3 sequences, with 53% seen only once. The ten top clones hold approximately 40% of the sample.

The data are from a study of blood T cells in healthy people across ages (dated by TCRdb to about 2015). In terms of the full investigation: In model experiments, roughly one uniquely barcoded TCR beta cDNA molecule per two T cells was captured by template switching. The study measured age-related changes in TCR beta repertoire diversity using deep sequencing normalized with unique cDNA molecular identifiers. Donors were grouped into four age groups: young (average approximately 16 years), middle-aged (39), aged (around 60) and long-lived (approximately 81). To avoid experimental bias, donors of different ages were spread randomly across the sequencing lanes. For two donors (one aged 18 to 29 and one aged 80 or older), the study analyzed two additional independent replicas of 1 million unique cDNA reads from the same blood draw. The paper as a whole reports these results and caveats: Compared with the aged group, the long-lived group had more naive CD4+ T cells, fewer expanded clones and increased TCR diversity, a pattern suggesting age selection. Total diversity estimates from one million sequenced T cells were considered lower bounds and underestimates. Bulk unsorted PBMC profiling prevented conclusive comparison of naive and antigen-experienced compartments. Because donor CMV infection status was unknown, age-related changes in expanded clonotypes were potentially confounded. Observed TCR beta diversity correlated strongly with the percentage of naive T cells measured by flow cytometry. Observed TCR beta diversity per million T cells fell roughly linearly with age, and a significant reduction was already apparent by age about 43.

CDR3 length: 21 amino acids, cysteine to phenylalanine. Kept here is only the CDR3 DNA, which spans 63 bases and is read in frame from base 1. Looking up the germline V gene (reference sequence) yields CDR1 DFQATT and CDR2 SNEGSKA. Germline trimming amounts to 0 bases on V and 0 bases on J, with 17 as the count of junction bases outside the gene matches. Donors were 35 to 40 systemically healthy Caucasian individuals from Russia aged roughly 6 to 90 years. Around 10 milliliters of peripheral blood were collected from each donor into EDTA-treated Vacutainer tubes. Ficoll-Paque density-gradient centrifugation was used to isolate PBMCs, with at least 6.5 million obtained per sample. Total RNA was extracted from PBMCs with Trizol reagent, with at least 6 micrograms obtained per sample. The percentages of naive CD45RAhigh/CD27high T cells were determined by flow cytometry on a PBMC aliquot from every donor.

This sequence originates from a man at least 80 years old in good health. Here the chain combines TRBV20-1 and TRBJ2-1; 10 bases in between match TRBD2. The specimen was blood. In nucleotide form, the sequence is TGCAGTGCTAGAGATAGAAGTCGGGGACTAGCGACAATTAGCTCCTACAATGAGCAGTTCTTC. It translates as CSARDRSRGLATISSYNEQFF.